This TCR beta chain derives from a study of blood T cell repertoires in COVID-19. Background on the study: Samples representing acute and convalescent COVID-19 were sourced from the United States, Italy and Spain.

This table comes from immunoSEQ multiplex PCR, and its TCRdb copy is limited to in-frame clones, with some not included. This table has 200,000 or so clones, just over 85% appearing once. CDR3 length equals 14 residues. V lost 3 bases to trimming and J lost 9 bases, with 15 bases between them. Germline lookup yields CDR1 LGHDT and CDR2 YNNKEL (reference sequence). All enrollees were about 18 to 90 years old and from some 24 US areas. Assignment of participants to cohorts was predicated upon participant-reported clinical history. This clonotype originated in a woman in her thirties or forties with acute COVID-19. The chain carries TRBV3-1 (or the pseudogene TRBV3-2) and TRBJ1-3; D gene uncertain. The specimen was PBMCs or T cells enriched from blood (not recorded which). The DNA for the CDR3 is TGTGCCAGCAGCCAGCGGGCCACGGGCGGCACCATATATTTT. It codes for CASSQRATGGTIYF.